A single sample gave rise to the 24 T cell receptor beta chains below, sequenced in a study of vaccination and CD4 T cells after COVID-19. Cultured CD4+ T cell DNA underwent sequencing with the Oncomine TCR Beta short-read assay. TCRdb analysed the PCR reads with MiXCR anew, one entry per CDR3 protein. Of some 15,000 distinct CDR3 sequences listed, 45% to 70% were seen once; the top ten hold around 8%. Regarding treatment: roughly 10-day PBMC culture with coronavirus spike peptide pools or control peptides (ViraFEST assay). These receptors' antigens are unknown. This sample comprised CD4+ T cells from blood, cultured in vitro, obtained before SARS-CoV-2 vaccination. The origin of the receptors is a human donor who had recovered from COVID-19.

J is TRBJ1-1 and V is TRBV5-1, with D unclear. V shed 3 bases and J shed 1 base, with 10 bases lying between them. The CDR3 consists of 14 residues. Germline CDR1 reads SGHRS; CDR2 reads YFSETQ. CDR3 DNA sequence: TGCGCCAGCAGCTCCCTTGGGCGGAACACTGAAGCTTTCTTT. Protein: CASSSLGRNTEAFF.

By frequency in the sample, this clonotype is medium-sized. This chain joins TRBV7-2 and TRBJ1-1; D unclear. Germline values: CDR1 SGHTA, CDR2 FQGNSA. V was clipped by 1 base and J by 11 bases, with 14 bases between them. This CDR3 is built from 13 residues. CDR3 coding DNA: TGTGCCAGCAGCTTAGTAAGTCGTGGGGAGGCTTTCTTT. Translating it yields CASSLVSRGEAFF.

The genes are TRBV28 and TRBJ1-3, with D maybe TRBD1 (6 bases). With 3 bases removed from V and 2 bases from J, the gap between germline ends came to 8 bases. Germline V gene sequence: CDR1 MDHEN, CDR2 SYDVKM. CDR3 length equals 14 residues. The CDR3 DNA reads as TGTGCCAGCAGTTTCAGGGGCCCTGGAAACACCATATATTTT. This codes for CASSFRGPGNTIYF.

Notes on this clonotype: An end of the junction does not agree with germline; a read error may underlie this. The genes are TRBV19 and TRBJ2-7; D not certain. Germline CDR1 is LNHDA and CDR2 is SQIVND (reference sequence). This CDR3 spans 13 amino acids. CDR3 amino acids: CASSISTGYERYF. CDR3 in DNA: TGTGCCAGTAGTATCTCGACTGGCTACGAGCGGTACTTC.

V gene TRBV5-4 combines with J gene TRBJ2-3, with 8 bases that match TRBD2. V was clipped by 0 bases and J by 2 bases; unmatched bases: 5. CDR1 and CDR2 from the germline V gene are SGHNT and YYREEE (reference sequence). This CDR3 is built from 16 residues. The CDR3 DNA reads TGTGCCAGCAGCTTGGAGGCGGGAGGATACACAGATACGCAGTATTTT. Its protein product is CASSLEAGGYTDTQYF.

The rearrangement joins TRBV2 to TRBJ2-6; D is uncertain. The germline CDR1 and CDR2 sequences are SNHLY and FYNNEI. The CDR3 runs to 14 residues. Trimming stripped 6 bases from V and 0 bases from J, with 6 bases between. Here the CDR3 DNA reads TGTGCCAGCAGACCCGACTCTGGGGCCAACGTCCTGACTTTC. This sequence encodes CASRPDSGANVLTF. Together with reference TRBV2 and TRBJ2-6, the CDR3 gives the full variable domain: EPEVTQTPSHQVTQMGQEVILRCVPISNHLYFYWYRQILGQKVEFLVSFYNNEISEKSEIFDDQFSVERPDGSNFTLKIRSTKLEDSAMYFCASRPDSGANVLTFGAGSRLTVL.

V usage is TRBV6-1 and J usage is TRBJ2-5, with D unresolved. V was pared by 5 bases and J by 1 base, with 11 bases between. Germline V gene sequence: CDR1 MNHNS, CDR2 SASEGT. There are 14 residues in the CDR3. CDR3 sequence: CASSNSQSQETQYF. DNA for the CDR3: TGTGCCAGCAGTAACAGCCAATCCCAAGAGACCCAGTACTTC.

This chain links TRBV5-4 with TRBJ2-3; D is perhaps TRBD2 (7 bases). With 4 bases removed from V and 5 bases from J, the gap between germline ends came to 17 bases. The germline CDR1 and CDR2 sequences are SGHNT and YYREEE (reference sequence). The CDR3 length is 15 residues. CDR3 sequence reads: CASSPPAGAGDTQYF. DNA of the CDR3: TGTGCCAGCAGCCCTCCGGCGGGGGCGGGAGATACGCAGTATTTT.

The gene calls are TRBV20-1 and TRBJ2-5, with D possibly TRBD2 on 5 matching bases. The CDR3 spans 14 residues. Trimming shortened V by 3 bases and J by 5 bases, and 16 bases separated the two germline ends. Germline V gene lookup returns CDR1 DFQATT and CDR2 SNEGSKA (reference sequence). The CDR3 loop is CSASLAVFRETQYF. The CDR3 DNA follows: TGCAGTGCTAGTCTAGCAGTGTTTCGGGAGACCCAGTACTTC.

Here the CDR3 DNA reads TGTGCCAGCAGCCTAACTCAGAAGTTTGAGCAGTTCTTC. Protein: CASSLTQKFEQFF. V and J are TRBV7-9 and TRBJ2-1; no definite D call. The V end lost 5 bases, the J end lost 9 bases, and 14 bases lay between the germline ends. Germline lookup yields CDR1 SEHNR and CDR2 FQNEAQ (reference sequence). The CDR3 runs to 13 residues.

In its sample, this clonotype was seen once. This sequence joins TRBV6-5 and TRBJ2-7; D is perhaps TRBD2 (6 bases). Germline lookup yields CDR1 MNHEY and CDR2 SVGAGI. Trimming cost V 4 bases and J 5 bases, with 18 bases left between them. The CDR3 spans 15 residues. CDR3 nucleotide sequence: TGTGCCAGCAGTTCCGCGGGGTTGTTAGCGAACGAGCAGTACTTC. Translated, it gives CASSSAGLLANEQYF.

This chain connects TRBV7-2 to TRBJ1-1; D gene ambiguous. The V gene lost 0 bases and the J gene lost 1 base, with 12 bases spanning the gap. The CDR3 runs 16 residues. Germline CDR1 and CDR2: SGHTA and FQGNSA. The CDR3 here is CASSLAFLSGNTEAFF. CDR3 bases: TGTGCCAGCAGCTTAGCCTTCTTGTCGGGGAACACTGAAGCTTTCTTT.

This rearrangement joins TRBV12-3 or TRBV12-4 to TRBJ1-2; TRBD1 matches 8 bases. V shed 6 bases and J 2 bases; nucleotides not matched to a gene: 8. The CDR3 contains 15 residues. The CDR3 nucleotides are TGTGCCAGCAGCGGACCCGGACAGGGCAACTATGGCTACACCTTC. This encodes CASSGPGQGNYGYTF.

The CDR3 DNA sequence: TGCAGTGCTAGCGGGACTAGCGGGAGGTTCGGCCCCTACGAGCAGTACTTC. Its protein is CSASGTSGRFGPYEQYF. The chain links TRBV20-1 to TRBJ2-7, with 15 bases aligning to TRBD2. CDR3 length: 17 amino acids. Unmatched junction bases numbered 8, after V lost 3 bases and J lost 2 bases. Germline CDR1 is DFQATT and CDR2 is SNEGSKA (reference sequence).

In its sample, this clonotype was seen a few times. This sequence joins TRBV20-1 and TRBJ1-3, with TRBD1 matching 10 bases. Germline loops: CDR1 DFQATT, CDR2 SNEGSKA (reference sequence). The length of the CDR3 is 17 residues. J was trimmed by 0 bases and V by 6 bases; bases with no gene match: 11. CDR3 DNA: TGCAGTGCGGGACAGGGGTCGGGGGCCTACTCTGGAAACACCATATATTTT. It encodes CSAGQGSGAYSGNTIYF.

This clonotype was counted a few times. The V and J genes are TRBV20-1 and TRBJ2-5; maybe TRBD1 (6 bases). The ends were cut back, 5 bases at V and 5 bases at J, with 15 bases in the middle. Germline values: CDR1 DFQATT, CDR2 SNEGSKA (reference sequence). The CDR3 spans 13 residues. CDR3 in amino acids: CSALGGAGETQYF. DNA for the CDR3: TGCAGTGCTTTAGGGGGTGCCGGGGAGACCCAGTACTTC.

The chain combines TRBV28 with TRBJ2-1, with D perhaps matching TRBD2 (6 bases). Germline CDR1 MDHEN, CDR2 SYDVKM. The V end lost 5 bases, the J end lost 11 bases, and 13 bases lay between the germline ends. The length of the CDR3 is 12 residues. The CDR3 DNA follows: TGTGCCAGCAGTGTACGCCGGGAGAAGCAGTTCTTC. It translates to CASSVRREKQFF.

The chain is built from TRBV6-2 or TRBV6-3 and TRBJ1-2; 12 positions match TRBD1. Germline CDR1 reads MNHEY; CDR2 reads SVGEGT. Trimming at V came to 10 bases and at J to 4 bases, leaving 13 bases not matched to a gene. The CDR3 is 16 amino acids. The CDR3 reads CAISKTGTGGGYGYTF. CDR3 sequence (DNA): TGTGCCATCTCTAAGACCGGGACAGGGGGCGGCTATGGCTACACCTTC.

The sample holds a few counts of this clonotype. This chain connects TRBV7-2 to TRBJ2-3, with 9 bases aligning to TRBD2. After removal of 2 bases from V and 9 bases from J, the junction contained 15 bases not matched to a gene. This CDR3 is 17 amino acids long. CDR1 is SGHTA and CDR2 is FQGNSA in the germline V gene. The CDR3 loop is CASSLMDATSGPFTQYF. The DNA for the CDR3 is TGTGCCAGCAGCTTAATGGACGCGACTAGCGGACCTTTCACGCAGTATTTT.

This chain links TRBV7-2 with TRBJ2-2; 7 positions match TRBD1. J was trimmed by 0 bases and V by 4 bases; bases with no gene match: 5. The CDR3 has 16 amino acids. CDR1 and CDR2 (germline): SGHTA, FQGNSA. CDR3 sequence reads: CASSSRTGSNTGELFF. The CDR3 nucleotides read TGTGCCAGCAGCTCCCGGACAGGATCGAACACCGGGGAGCTGTTTTTT.

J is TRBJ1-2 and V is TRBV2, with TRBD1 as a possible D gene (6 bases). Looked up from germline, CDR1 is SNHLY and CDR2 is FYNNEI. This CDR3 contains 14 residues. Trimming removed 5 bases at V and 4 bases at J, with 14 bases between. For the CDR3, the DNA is TGTGCCAGCAGTCCAGACAGGCCCCTCTATGGCTACACCTTC. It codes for CASSPDRPLYGYTF.

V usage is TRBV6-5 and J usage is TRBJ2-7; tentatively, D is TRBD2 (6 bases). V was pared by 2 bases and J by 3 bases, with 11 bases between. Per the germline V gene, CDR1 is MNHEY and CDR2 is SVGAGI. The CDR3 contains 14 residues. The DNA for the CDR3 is TGTGCCAGCAGTTACCAGCGGGTGGGCTACGAGCAGTACTTC. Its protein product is CASSYQRVGYEQYF.

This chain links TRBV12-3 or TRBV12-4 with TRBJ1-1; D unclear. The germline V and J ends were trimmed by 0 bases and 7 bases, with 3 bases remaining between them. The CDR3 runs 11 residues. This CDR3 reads CASSLAGEAFF. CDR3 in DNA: TGTGCCAGCAGTTTAGCTGGTGAAGCTTTCTTT.

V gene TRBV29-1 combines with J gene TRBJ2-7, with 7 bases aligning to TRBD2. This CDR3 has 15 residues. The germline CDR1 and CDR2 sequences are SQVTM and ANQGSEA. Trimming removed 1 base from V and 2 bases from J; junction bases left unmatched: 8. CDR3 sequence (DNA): TGCAGCGTTGAAGGGTGGGGAGGGGTAACCTACGAGCAGTACTTC. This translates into CSVEGWGGVTYEQYF.